The 18 T cell receptor beta chains below all came from one sample that was sequenced in a study of regulatory T cells in long-lasting Graves disease. Relying on iRepertoire HTBI primers and Arm-PCR of CDR3 regions, the team built TCR beta libraries. TCRdb fed the multiplex PCR reads into MiXCR, producing one record per CDR3 protein. This table holds under 300,000 distinct CDR3 sequences, 18% found once. Time point indicated: newly diagnosed GD, antithyroid drugs for less than 3 months. PBMC-derived RNA was used for the TCR library. The sequenced sample was peripheral blood mononuclear cells (PBMCs), obtained at new diagnosis, from a patient treated with antithyroid drugs. The source is a female donor with Graves disease.

This clonotype was counted ten times or more. The chain combines TRBV2 with TRBJ2-5; 7 positions match TRBD1. V was pared by 9 bases and J by 3 bases, with 1 base of the junction left unmatched. Germline-derived CDR1 and CDR2 are SNHLY and FYNNEI. The CDR3 consists of 11 residues. DNA for the CDR3: TGTGCCAGTGGGACAGAAGAGACCCAGTACTTC. It specifies CASGTEETQYF.

This clonotype was counted many times. The rearrangement joins TRBV9 to TRBJ2-1, with D perhaps given as TRBD1 or TRBD2 (6 bases each). The V gene's germline CDR1 is SGDLS and CDR2 YYNGEE. Trimming pared 8 bases from V and 9 bases from J, leaving 18 bases between. This CDR3 is 13 amino acids long. CDR3 in DNA: TGTGCCAGTAATATTGGGGGGCCAGGTGAGCAGTTCTTC. Amino acids: CASNIGGPGEQFF.

This sequence joins TRBV12-3 or TRBV12-4 and TRBJ2-3, with D perhaps matching TRBD1 (6 bases). The V gene lost 1 base and the J gene lost 5 bases, with 19 bases spanning the gap. There are 17 residues in the CDR3. The CDR3 sequence: CASSLVLRDKFGDTQYF. The CDR3 DNA sequence: TGTGCCAGCAGTTTAGTCCTCCGGGACAAGTTTGGAGATACGCAGTATTTT.

The chain couples TRBV3-1 to TRBJ2-2; no clear D gene. Germline V gene data show CDR1 as LGHDT and CDR2 as YNNKEL (reference sequence). The CDR3 contains 16 residues. Trimming shortened V by 5 bases and J by 0 bases, and 13 bases separated the two germline ends. CDR3 amino acids: CASSSFIIANTGELFF. The CDR3 DNA reads TGTGCCAGCAGCTCATTTATTATCGCGAACACCGGGGAGCTGTTTTTT.

In its sample, this clonotype was seen many times. The chain combines TRBV7-9 with TRBJ2-7; the D gene could be TRBD1 or TRBD2 (5 bases each). This CDR3 has 17 residues. CDR1 SEHNR and CDR2 FQNEAQ come from the germline V gene (reference sequence). V dropped 4 bases and J dropped 1 base, with 20 bases sitting between them. The CDR3 DNA sequence: TGTGCCAGCAGCTCGAAAAGTAGGGACGACGTATCCTACGAGCAGTACTTC. This translates into CASSSKSRDDVSYEQYF.

This clonotype was counted a few times. Possible read error: a much larger clone is one base away. This chain joins TRBV11-2 and TRBJ2-1; tentative D call: TRBD2 (6 bases). The J call may be faulty, since TRBJ2-5 better matches the DNA end. The germline CDR1 and CDR2 sequences are SGHAT and FQNNGV. The CDR3 length is 13 residues. The CDR3: CASSWPRGETQYF. The CDR3 DNA is TGTGCCAGCAGCTGGCCTCGGGGGGAGACCCAGTACTTC.

This clonotype was observed many times. The chain links TRBV10-3 to TRBJ2-1; 9 positions agree with TRBD1. The CDR3 runs to 14 residues. CDR1 ENHRY and CDR2 SYGVKD come from the germline V gene. Trimming took 4 bases from V and 5 from J; bases not matched to a gene: 3. This chain's CDR3 is CAISVDRGDNEQFF. CDR3 in DNA: TGTGCCATCAGTGTAGACAGGGGGGACAATGAGCAGTTCTTC.

As regards this clonotype: A clone one base away is much larger, so this may be a read error. The chain is built from TRBV6-2 or TRBV6-3 and TRBJ1-3, with D unclear. The CDR3 extends over 13 amino acids. The germline gives CDR1 MNHEY, CDR2 SVGEGT. The V gene lost 6 bases and the J gene lost 4 bases, with 10 bases spanning the gap. CDR3 loop: CASSPSEGNTIYF. The CDR3 nucleotides read TGTGCCAGCAGCCCGTCGGAGGGAAACACCATATATTTT.

Many counts were recorded for this clonotype. V is TRBV13 and J is TRBJ2-1; 14 nucleotides agree with TRBD2. The ends lost 5 bases at V and 8 bases at J; junction bases unmatched: 23. The CDR3 runs to 21 residues. Germline-derived CDR1 and CDR2 are PRHDT and FYEKMQ (reference sequence). CDR3 protein: CASSPGGRLGLAGDRGYEQFF. The CDR3, as DNA: TGTGCCAGCAGCCCGGGGGGGCGCTTGGGACTAGCGGGAGACCGAGGCTATGAGCAGTTCTTC.

The chain is built from TRBV12-3 or TRBV12-4 and TRBJ2-1; 14 bases are shared with TRBD2. The CDR3 extends over 17 amino acids. V was clipped by 1 base and J by 6 bases; unmatched bases: 5. DNA of the CDR3: TGTGCCAGCAGTTTAGGACTAGCGGGAGGGCCCTCCAATGAGCAGTTCTTC. This codes for CASSLGLAGGPSNEQFF.

In this sample, this clonotype turned up many times. This chain links TRBV24-1 with TRBJ2-1, with D possibly being TRBD2 (5 bases). Trimming cost V 9 bases and J 7 bases, with 15 bases left between them. The V gene's germline CDR1 is KGHDR and CDR2 SFDVKD. There are 13 residues in the CDR3. CDR3 residues: CATGETGRNEQFF. In nucleotides, the CDR3 is TGTGCCACCGGGGAAACGGGAAGGAATGAGCAGTTCTTC.

The sample holds many counts of this clonotype. The V call is TRBV5-8, the J call TRBJ1-1; TRBD1 might be the D (6 bases). Germline V lookup: CDR1 SGHTS, CDR2 YDEGEE. V was clipped by 7 bases and J by 0 bases, with 13 bases between them. This CDR3 has 14 residues. This chain's CDR3 is CASRRGVVNTEAFF. In DNA form, the CDR3 reads TGTGCCAGCCGGAGGGGGGTAGTGAACACTGAAGCTTTCTTT.

V usage is TRBV2 and J usage is TRBJ2-7; 8 bases match TRBD1. The CDR3 has 14 residues. Germline lookup yields CDR1 SNHLY and CDR2 FYNNEI. The V segment lost 7 bases and the J segment 1 base; nucleotides outside the gene matches: 6. The CDR3 region has the DNA TGTGCCAGCAACGAAGGACAGGGATCCTACGAGCAGTACTTC. This encodes CASNEGQGSYEQYF.

This clonotype was picked up many times. The junction and the germline gene differ at one end; a read error may be behind it. The rearrangement joins TRBV28 to TRBJ2-4, with TRBD1 matching 9 bases. Germline assignment: CDR1 MDHEN and CDR2 SYDVKM. The length of the CDR3 is 14 residues. CDR3 amino acids: CASRSQGTGREMSF. CDR3 nucleotide sequence: TGTGCCAGCAGATCACAGGGGACAGGGAGGGAGATGAGCTTC.

This clonotype was counted ten times or more. The J gene is TRBJ2-1, the V gene TRBV29-1, with 10 bases fitting TRBD2. The germline CDR1 and CDR2 sequences are SQVTM and ANQGSEA. V dropped 6 bases and J dropped 8; count of bases not matched to a gene: 10. This CDR3 contains 14 residues. The CDR3 bases are TGCAGCGTAAGCGGGAGGGCGTCAAATTATGAGCAGTTCTTC. This sequence encodes CSVSGRASNYEQFF.

In this sample, this clonotype turned up many times. The chain is built from TRBV11-3 and TRBJ2-2; D not certain. This CDR3 comprises 15 residues. With 3 bases removed from V and 4 bases from J, the gap between germline ends came to 12 bases. The germline CDR1 and CDR2 sequences are SGHNT and YENEEA. CDR3 region: CASSFEIATTGELFF. The CDR3 DNA reads as TGTGCCAGCAGCTTTGAAATAGCCACCACCGGGGAGCTGTTTTTT.

This clonotype was seen repeatedly, ten times or more. The chain is built from TRBV2 and TRBJ1-5; no definite D call. Trimming took 0 bases from V and 9 from J, leaving 15 bases between them. The length of the CDR3 is 15 residues. Germline CDR1 is SNHLY and CDR2 is FYNNEI. The CDR3: CASSEARTEVAPQHF. The CDR3 nucleotides are TGTGCCAGCAGTGAAGCCCGGACTGAGGTAGCGCCCCAGCATTTT.

This chain links TRBV2 with TRBJ1-6, with 9 bases lining up with TRBD1. The CDR3 is made up of 15 amino acids. Germline lookup yields CDR1 SNHLY and CDR2 FYNNEI. V trimming: 5 bases; J trimming: 10 bases; junction bases outside the gene matches: 9. CDR3 protein: CASSYPGQGDSPLHF. CDR3 nucleotides: TGTGCCAGCAGTTACCCGGGACAGGGTGACTCACCCCTCCACTTT. Variable domain in full (rest from reference TRBV2 and TRBJ1-6): EPEVTQTPSHQVTQMGQEVILRCVPISNHLYFYWYRQILGQKVEFLVSFYNNEISEKSEIFDDQFSVERPDGSNFTLKIRSTKLEDSAMYFCASSYPGQGDSPLHFGNGTRLTVT.